One sample yielded the 8 T cell receptor beta chains listed below, sequenced in a study of cytomegalovirus exposure and HLA in healthy donors. The protocol was immunoSEQ multiplex PCR, while the TCRdb copy is restricted to in-frame clones and leaves out a portion. The sample has nearly 110,000 clones, 88% seen once. Sequencing input: PBMCs. The receptor source for this set is a woman under 30 in good health and CMV-seropositive.

This clone was counted once. CDR3 residues: CASTYRGQETQYF. As DNA, the CDR3 is TGTGCCAGCACCTACAGGGGACAAGAGACCCAGTACTTC. V is TRBV2 and J is TRBJ2-5, with 7 bases identical to TRBD1. This CDR3 spans 13 amino acids. Germline V gene data show CDR1 as SNHLY and CDR2 as FYNNEI. V gave up 7 bases and J gave up 2 bases; unmatched junction bases: 4.

The chain uses TRBV7-6 and TRBJ1-1; possibly TRBD1 for D (6 bases). Germline CDR1 reads SGHVS; CDR2 reads FNYEAQ. V dropped 7 bases and J dropped 1 base, with 16 bases sitting between them. This CDR3 is built from 15 residues. The CDR3 loop reads CASTLEGGTNTEAFF. CDR3 nucleotides: TGTGCCAGCACCCTAGAGGGGGGGACGAACACTGAAGCTTTCTTT.

This sequence joins TRBV29-1 and TRBJ2-1; no clear D. Germline V gene data show CDR1 as SQVTM and CDR2 as ANQGSEA. This CDR3 is 12 amino acids long. V was trimmed by 2 bases and J by 15 bases, leaving 17 bases between them. The CDR3 DNA reads as TGCAGCGTTGAAAGGCGATTGGGCTATCCGTTCTTC. Translated: CSVERRLGYPFF.

V usage is TRBV27 and J usage is TRBJ1-1, with D hard to call. Germline CDR1 is MNHEY and CDR2 is SMNVEV (reference sequence). V was cut by 5 bases and J by 6 bases, with 13 bases left in between. The CDR3 spans 13 residues. For the CDR3, the DNA is TGTGCCAGCAGTCCAGATATAAACGCTGAAGCTTTCTTT. This sequence encodes CASSPDINAEAFF.

This sequence joins TRBV4-1 and TRBJ2-1; tentative D call: TRBD2 (7 bases). The CDR3 has 17 amino acids. In germline, CDR1 is MGHRA, CDR2 YSYEKL. Trimming pared 1 base from V and 7 bases from J, leaving 20 bases between. CDR3 protein: CASSQVKGGAYTNEQFF. The CDR3, as DNA: TGCGCCAGCAGCCAAGTTAAGGGGGGGGCGTATACGAATGAGCAGTTCTTC.

The rearrangement uses TRBV19 and TRBJ2-3; no definite D call. This CDR3 region has 15 residues. From germline, CDR1 is LNHDA and CDR2 SQIVND (reference sequence). V dropped 6 bases and J dropped 0 bases, with 13 bases sitting between them. The chain's CDR3 is CASSSLRHSTDTQYF. DNA for the CDR3: TGTGCCAGTAGCTCTTTGAGACACAGCACAGATACGCAGTATTTT. The complete variable domain, with remaining parts taken from reference TRBV19 and TRBJ2-3, reads DGGITQSPKYLFRKEGQNVTLSCEQNLNHDAMYWYRQDPGQGLRLIYYSQIVNDFQKGDIAEGYSVSREKKESFPLTVTSAQKNPTAFYLCASSSLRHSTDTQYFGPGTRLTVL.

This clone was detected once. The genes are TRBV27 and TRBJ2-2, with 7 bases lining up with TRBD1. Germline trimming cut 2 bases from V and 5 bases from J; bases unmatched to any gene: 2. Germline V gene sequence: CDR1 MNHEY, CDR2 SMNVEV (reference sequence). The CDR3 is made up of 14 amino acids. The CDR3: CASSLQGVTGELFF. CDR3 nucleotide sequence: TGTGCCAGCAGTTTACAGGGGGTTACCGGGGAGCTGTTTTTT.

The rearrangement uses TRBV2 and TRBJ1-4, with D maybe TRBD1 (6 bases). CDR3 length: 14 amino acids. With 6 bases removed from V and 8 bases from J, the gap between germline ends came to 16 bases. The germline CDR1 and CDR2 sequences are SNHLY and FYNNEI. The CDR3, as DNA: TGTGCCAGCAGCATACAGGGAAATGTCGAAAAACTGTTTTTT. Translated, it gives CASSIQGNVEKLFF.